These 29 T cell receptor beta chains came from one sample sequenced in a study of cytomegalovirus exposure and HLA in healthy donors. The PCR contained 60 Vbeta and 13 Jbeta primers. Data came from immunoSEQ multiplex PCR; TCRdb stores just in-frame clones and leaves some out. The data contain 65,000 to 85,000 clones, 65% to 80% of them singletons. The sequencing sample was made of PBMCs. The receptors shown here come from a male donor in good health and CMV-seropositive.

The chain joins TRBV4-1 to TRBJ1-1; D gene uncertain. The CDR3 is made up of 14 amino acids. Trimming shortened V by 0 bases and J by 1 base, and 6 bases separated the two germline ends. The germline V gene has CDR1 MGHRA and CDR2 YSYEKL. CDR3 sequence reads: CASSQERENTEAFF. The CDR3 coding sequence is TGCGCCAGCAGCCAAGAACGAGAGAACACTGAAGCTTTCTTT.

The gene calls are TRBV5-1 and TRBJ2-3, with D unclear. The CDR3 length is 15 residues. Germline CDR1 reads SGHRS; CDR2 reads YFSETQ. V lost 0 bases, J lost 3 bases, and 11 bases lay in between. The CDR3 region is CASSLVSQLTDTQYF. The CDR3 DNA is TGCGCCAGCAGCTTGGTATCTCAACTTACAGATACGCAGTATTTT.

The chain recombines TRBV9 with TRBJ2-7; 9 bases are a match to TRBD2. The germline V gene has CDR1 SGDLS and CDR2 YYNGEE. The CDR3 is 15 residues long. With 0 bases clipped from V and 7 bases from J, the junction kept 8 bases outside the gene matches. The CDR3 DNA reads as TGTGCCAGCAGCGTAGGGCCTAGCGGGGAGGGAGAGCAGTACTTC. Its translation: CASSVGPSGEGEQYF.

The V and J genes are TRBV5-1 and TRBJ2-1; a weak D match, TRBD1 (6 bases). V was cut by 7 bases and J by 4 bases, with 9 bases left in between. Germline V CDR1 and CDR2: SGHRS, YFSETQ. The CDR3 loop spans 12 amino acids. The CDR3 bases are TGCGCCAGCTTGGACAGATACAATGAGCAGTTCTTC. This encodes CASLDRYNEQFF.

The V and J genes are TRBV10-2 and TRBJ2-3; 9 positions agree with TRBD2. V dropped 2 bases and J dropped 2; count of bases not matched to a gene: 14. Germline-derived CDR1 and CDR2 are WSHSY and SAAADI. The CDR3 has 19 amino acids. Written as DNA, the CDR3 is TGCGCCAGCAGTGAGGTGGTTAGTCTAGCGGGGATAAACACAGATACGCAGTATTTT. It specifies CASSEVVSLAGINTDTQYF.

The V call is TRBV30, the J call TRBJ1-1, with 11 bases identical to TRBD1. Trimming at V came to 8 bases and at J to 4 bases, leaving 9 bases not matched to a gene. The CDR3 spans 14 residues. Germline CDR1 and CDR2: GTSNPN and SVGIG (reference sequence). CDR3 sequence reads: CAVHPGTGGTEAFF. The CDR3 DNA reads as TGTGCCGTACATCCCGGGACAGGGGGCACTGAAGCTTTCTTT.

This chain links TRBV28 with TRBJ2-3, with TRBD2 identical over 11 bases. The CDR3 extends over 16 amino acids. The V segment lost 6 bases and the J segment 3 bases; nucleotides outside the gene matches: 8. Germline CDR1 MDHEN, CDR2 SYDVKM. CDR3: CASRGSLAGGTDTQYF. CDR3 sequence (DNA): TGTGCCAGCAGGGGTAGTCTAGCGGGGGGTACAGATACGCAGTATTTT.

The CDR3 spells CASSPGQTANYGYTF. CDR3 nucleotide sequence: TGTGCCAGCAGCCCCGGACAAACAGCTAACTATGGCTACACCTTC. The chain recombines TRBV7-8 with TRBJ1-2; tentative D call: TRBD1 (5 bases). The CDR3 runs 15 residues. Germline V gene lookup returns CDR1 SGHVS and CDR2 FQNEAQ. The ends were cut back, 5 bases at V and 0 bases at J, with 13 bases in the middle.

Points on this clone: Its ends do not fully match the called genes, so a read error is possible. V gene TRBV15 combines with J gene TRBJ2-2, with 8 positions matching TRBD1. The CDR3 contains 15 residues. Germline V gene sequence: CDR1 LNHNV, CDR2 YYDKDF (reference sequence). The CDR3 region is CATSRGQGNTGELLF. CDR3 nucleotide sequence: TGTGCCACCAGCAGAGGACAGGGGAACACCGGGGAGCTGCTTTTT.

CDR3: CASSQSAGLYEQYF. CDR3 DNA: TGCGCCAGCAGTCAATCGGCAGGGCTCTACGAGCAGTACTTC. The V gene is TRBV23-1, the J gene TRBJ2-7; TRBD1 might be the D (5 bases). TRBV23-1 is annotated as an ORF whose role is uncertain. V lost 0 bases and J lost 3, with 9 bases in between. The CDR3 extends over 14 amino acids.

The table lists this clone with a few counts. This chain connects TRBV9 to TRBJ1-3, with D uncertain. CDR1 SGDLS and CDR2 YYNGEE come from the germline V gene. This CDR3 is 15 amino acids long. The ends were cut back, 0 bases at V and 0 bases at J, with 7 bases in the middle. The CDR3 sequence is CASSVGGNSGNTIYF. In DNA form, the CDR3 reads TGTGCCAGCAGCGTAGGCGGAAACTCTGGAAACACCATATATTTT.

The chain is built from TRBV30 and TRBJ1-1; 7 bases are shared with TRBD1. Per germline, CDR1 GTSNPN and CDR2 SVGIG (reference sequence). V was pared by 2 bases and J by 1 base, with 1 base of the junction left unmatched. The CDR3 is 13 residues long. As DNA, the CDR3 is TGTGCCTGGAGTACAGGGGCGAACACTGAAGCTTTCTTT. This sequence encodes CAWSTGANTEAFF.

CDR3: CASSSRQTNEQFF. Here the CDR3 DNA reads TGTGCCAGCAGCTCCAGACAGACCAATGAGCAGTTCTTC. The chain joins TRBV5-4 to TRBJ2-1; a possible D gene is TRBD1 (5 bases). Germline-derived CDR1 and CDR2 are SGHNT and YYREEE (reference sequence). V was shortened by 3 bases and J by 6 bases, with 10 bases between the two germline ends. The CDR3 runs to 13 residues. Together with reference TRBV5-4 and TRBJ2-1, the CDR3 gives the full variable domain: ETGVTQSPTHLIKTRGQQVTLRCSSQSGHNTVSWYQQALGQGPQFIFQYYREEENGRGNFPPRFSGLQFPNYSSELNVNALELDDSALYLCASSSRQTNEQFFGPGTRLTVL.

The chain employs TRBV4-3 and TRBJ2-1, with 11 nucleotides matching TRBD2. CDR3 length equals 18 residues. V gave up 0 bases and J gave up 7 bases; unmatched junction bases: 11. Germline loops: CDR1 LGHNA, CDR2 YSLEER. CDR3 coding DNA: TGCGCCAGCAGCCAAGATCTGGTAGCGGGGGGGCTTGGTAATGAGCAGTTCTTC. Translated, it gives CASSQDLVAGGLGNEQFF.

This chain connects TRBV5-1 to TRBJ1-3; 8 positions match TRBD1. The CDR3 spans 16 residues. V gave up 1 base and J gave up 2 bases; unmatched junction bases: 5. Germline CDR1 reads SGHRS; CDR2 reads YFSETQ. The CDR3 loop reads CASSLQGAGAGNTIYF. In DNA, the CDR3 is TGCGCCAGCAGCTTGCAGGGGGCAGGGGCTGGAAACACCATATATTTT.

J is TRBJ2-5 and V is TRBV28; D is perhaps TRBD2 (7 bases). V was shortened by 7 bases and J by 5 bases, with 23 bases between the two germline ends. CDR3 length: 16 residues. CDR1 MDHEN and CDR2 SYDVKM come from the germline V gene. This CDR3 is CASISPGGPSAETQYF. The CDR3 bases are TGTGCCAGCATCTCCCCCGGGGGGCCGTCGGCGGAGACCCAGTACTTC.

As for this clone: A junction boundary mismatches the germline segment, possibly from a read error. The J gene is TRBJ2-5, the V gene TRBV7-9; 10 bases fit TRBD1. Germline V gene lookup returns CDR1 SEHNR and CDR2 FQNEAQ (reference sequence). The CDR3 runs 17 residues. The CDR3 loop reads CSSSYRTGGIDQETQYF. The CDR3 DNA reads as TGTTCCAGCAGCTATAGGACAGGGGGGATAGATCAAGAGACCCAGTACTTC.

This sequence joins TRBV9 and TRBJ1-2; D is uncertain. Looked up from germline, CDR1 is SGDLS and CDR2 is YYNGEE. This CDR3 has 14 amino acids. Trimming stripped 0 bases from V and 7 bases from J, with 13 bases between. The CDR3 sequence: CASSVGGTIGGYTF. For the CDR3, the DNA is TGTGCCAGCAGCGTAGGCGGTACGATAGGTGGCTACACCTTC. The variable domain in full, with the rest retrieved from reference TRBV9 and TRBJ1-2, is DSGVTQTPKHLITATGQRVTLRCSPRSGDLSVYWYQQSLDQGLQFLIQYYNGEERAKGNILERFSAQQFPDLHSELNLSSLELGDSALYFCASSVGGTIGGYTFGSGTRLTVV.

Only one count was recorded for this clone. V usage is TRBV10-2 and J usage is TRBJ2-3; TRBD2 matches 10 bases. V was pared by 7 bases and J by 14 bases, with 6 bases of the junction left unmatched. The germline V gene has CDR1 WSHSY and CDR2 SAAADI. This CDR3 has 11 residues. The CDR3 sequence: CASKGTSDRYF. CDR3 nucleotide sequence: TGCGCCAGCAAAGGGACTAGCGATAGGTATTTT.

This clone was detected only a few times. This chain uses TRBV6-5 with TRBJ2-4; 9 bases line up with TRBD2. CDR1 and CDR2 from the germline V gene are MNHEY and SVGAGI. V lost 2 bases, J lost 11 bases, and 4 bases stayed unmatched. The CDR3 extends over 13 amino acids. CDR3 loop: CASSYRLADLQYF. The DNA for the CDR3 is TGTGCCAGCAGTTACCGACTAGCGGACCTTCAGTACTTC.

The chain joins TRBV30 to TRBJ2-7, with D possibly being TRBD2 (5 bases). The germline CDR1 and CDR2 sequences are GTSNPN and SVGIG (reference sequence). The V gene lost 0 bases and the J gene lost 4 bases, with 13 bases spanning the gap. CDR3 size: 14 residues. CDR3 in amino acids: CAWSVQGSTYEQYF. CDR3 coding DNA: TGTGCCTGGAGTGTACAAGGGAGCACGTACGAGCAGTACTTC.

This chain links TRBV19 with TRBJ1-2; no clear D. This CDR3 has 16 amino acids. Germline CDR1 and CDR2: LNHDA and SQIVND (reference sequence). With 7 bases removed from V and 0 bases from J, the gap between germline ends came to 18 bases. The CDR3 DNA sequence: TGTGCCAGTACCCCACGCCTTGTCCGAGCTAACTATGGCTACACCTTC. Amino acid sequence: CASTPRLVRANYGYTF.

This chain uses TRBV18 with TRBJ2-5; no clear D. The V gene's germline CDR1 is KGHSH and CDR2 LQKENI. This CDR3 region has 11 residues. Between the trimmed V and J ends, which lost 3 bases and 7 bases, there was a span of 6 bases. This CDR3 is CASSPPGTQYF. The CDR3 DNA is TGTGCCAGCTCACCCCCCGGGACCCAGTACTTC.

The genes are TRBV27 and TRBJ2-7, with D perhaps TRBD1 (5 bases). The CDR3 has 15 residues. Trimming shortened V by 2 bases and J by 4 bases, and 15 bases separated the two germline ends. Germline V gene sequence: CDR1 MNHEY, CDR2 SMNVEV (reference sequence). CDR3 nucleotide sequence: TGTGCCAGCAGTTTAGGTCCGGCAGGGCGGTACGAGCAGTACTTC. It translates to CASSLGPAGRYEQYF.

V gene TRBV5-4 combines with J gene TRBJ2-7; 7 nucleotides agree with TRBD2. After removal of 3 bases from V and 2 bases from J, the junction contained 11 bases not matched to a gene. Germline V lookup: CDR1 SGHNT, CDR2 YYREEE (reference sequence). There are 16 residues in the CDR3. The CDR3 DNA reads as TGTGCCAGCAGCTCACGACTAGCCGAAACCGCCTACGAGCAGTACTTC. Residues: CASSSRLAETAYEQYF.

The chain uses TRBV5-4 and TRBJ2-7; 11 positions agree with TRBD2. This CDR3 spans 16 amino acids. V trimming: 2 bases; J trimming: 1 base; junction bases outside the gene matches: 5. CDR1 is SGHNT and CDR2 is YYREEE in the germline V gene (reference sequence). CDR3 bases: TGTGCCAGCAGCTTAATAGCGGGGGGGCCTTCCTACGAGCAGTACTTC. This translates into CASSLIAGGPSYEQYF.

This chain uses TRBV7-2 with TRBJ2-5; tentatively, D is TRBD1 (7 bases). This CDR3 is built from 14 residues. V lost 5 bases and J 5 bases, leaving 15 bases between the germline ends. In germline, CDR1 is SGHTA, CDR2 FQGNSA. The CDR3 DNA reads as TGTGCCAGCAGCGGGGTCAGGGGGGCGGAGACCCAGTACTTC. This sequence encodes CASSGVRGAETQYF. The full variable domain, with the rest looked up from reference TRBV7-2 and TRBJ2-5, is GAGVSQSPSNKVTEKGKDVELRCDPISGHTALYWYRQSLGQGLEFLIYFQGNSAPDKSGLPSDRFSAERTGGSVSTLTIQRTQQEDSAVYLCASSGVRGAETQYFGPGTRLLVL.

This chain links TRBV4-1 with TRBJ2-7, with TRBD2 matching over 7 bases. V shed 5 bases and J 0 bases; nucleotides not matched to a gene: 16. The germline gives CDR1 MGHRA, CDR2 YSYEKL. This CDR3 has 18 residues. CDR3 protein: CASSSAPSGEGSSYEQYF. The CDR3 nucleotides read TGCGCCAGCAGCTCCGCCCCATCGGGGGAGGGAAGCTCCTACGAGCAGTACTTC.

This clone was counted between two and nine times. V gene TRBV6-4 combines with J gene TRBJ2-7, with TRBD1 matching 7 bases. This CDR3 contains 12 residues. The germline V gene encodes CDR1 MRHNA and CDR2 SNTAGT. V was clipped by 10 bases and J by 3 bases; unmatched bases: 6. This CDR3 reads CAIRGQRYEQYF. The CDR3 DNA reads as TGTGCCATCAGGGGACAGCGCTACGAGCAGTACTTC.